The next 26 T cell receptor beta chains were all read from a single sample in a study of coeliac disease. Sequencing was performed with immunoSEQ multiplex PCR; in TCRdb, only in-frame clones are kept and a portion is missing. Here the sample spans 6,500 to 8,000 clones, approximately 72% being singletons. Sequencing was performed on lamina propria lymphocytes from the gut. These receptors all come from a middle-aged man with active celiac disease.

This clone was seen only a few times. The genes are TRBV5-8 and TRBJ1-4; TRBD1 might be the D (5 bases). CDR1 and CDR2 from the germline V gene are SGHTS and YDEGEE. This CDR3 has 14 residues. The germline V and J ends were trimmed by 4 bases and 10 bases, with 17 bases remaining between them. The CDR3 protein is CASSHPRGRGKLFF. In nucleotides, the CDR3 is TGTGCCAGCAGCCACCCTCGGGGGAGGGGAAAACTGTTTTTT.

The chain couples TRBV29-1 to TRBJ1-2; D might be TRBD1 (5 bases). Germline V gene lookup returns CDR1 SQVTM and CDR2 ANQGSEA. CDR3 size: 13 residues. The V end was cut by 4 bases, the J end by 3 bases, with 12 bases between. CDR3 coding DNA: TGCAGCGTTGGGGGGGGTAAGGACTATGGCTACACCTTC. This translates into CSVGGGKDYGYTF.

The V call is TRBV5-1, the J call TRBJ2-5, with D perhaps TRBD2 (6 bases). Trimming took off 4 bases at V and 3 bases at J, with 13 bases between the two ends. The CDR3 is made up of 14 amino acids. Looked up from germline, CDR1 is SGHRS and CDR2 is YFSETQ. CDR3 nucleotide sequence: TGCGCCAGCAGCATACTAGCTTCCGAAGAGACCCAGTACTTC. Its translation is CASSILASEETQYF.

The chain uses TRBV2 and TRBJ1-5; D call uncertain. CDR1 SNHLY and CDR2 FYNNEI come from the germline V gene. This CDR3 contains 14 residues. V lost 7 bases and J lost 0, with 10 bases in between. For the CDR3, the DNA is TGTGCCAGCACGGGCGGGTATAGCAATCAGCCCCAGCATTTT. It yields the protein CASTGGYSNQPQHF.

The rearrangement uses TRBV5-1 and TRBJ2-1, with D possibly TRBD2 on 5 matching bases. This CDR3 contains 15 residues. From germline, CDR1 is SGHRS and CDR2 YFSETQ. Between the trimmed V and J ends, which lost 4 bases and 0 bases, there was a span of 11 bases. DNA for the CDR3: TGCGCCAGCAGCACGGACTTTAGCTCCTACAATGAGCAGTTCTTC. It encodes CASSTDFSSYNEQFF.

This chain joins TRBV5-4 and TRBJ2-7; 10 bases match TRBD1. The CDR3 spans 15 residues. Per germline, CDR1 SGHNT and CDR2 YYREEE (reference sequence). V shed 0 bases and J 2 bases; nucleotides not matched to a gene: 2. In DNA, the CDR3 is TGTGCCAGCAGCTTGGGGACAGGGGGGGCCTACGAGCAGTACTTC. It encodes CASSLGTGGAYEQYF.

The chain carries TRBV9 and TRBJ2-1; D unresolved. The V gene lost 0 bases and the J gene lost 8 bases, with 12 bases spanning the gap. From germline, CDR1 is SGDLS and CDR2 YYNGEE. The CDR3 spans 14 residues. The chain's CDR3 is CASSVAGRSDEQFF. Here the CDR3 DNA reads TGTGCCAGCAGCGTAGCAGGAAGGTCAGATGAGCAGTTCTTC.

The chain has TRBV5-8 and TRBJ2-1; 7 bases are a match to TRBD1. Trimming removed 5 bases from V and 6 bases from J; junction bases left unmatched: 8. The CDR3 sequence is 14 residues long. Germline loops: CDR1 SGHTS, CDR2 YDEGEE. The DNA of the CDR3 is TGTGCCAGCAGGCGAAGACAGGGCGGCAATGAGCAGTTCTTC. The encoded protein is CASRRRQGGNEQFF.

V is TRBV5-6 and J is TRBJ1-1; 7 bases fit TRBD1. CDR3 length equals 15 residues. Germline CDR1 reads SGHDT; CDR2 reads YYEEEE. J was trimmed by 4 bases and V by 4 bases; bases with no gene match: 10. CDR3 sequence: CASSLGQVLSTEAFF. The CDR3 nucleotides are TGTGCCAGCAGCCTAGGACAGGTCTTGAGCACTGAAGCTTTCTTT.

This sequence joins TRBV6-1 and TRBJ1-1, with TRBD1 identical over 7 bases. Germline assignment: CDR1 MNHNS and CDR2 SASEGT. The CDR3 has 15 amino acids. The V and J ends lost 4 bases and 2 bases, in that order; junction bases with no gene match: 7. The CDR3 region is CASSARTGLNTEAFF. In nucleotides, the CDR3 is TGTGCCAGCAGTGCCAGGACAGGACTAAACACTGAAGCTTTCTTT.

This clone was recorded only once. The rearrangement uses TRBV7-7 and TRBJ2-2; D gene ambiguous. CDR1 and CDR2 (germline): SSHAT, FNYEAQ (reference sequence). V lost 1 base to trimming and J lost 4 bases, with 4 bases between them. CDR3 length equals 13 residues. In nucleotides, the CDR3 is TGTGCCAGCAGCTTAGGGGCCACCGGGGAGCTGTTTTTT. It codes for CASSLGATGELFF.

This chain connects TRBV5-1 to TRBJ1-1, with D possibly matching TRBD1 (5 bases). Germline V lookup: CDR1 SGHRS, CDR2 YFSETQ. Trimming removed 0 bases from V and 5 bases from J, with 8 bases in between. The CDR3 is made up of 13 amino acids. The CDR3 sequence: CASSLERGTEAFF. DNA of the CDR3: TGCGCCAGCAGCTTGGAGCGGGGGACTGAAGCTTTCTTT.

The genes are TRBV30 and TRBJ2-5; D remains unclear. Germline V gene sequence: CDR1 GTSNPN, CDR2 SVGIG (reference sequence). This CDR3 region has 13 residues. Trimming removed 2 bases from V and 1 base from J, with 8 bases in between. The CDR3 region is CAWSRRLQETQYF. DNA of the CDR3: TGTGCCTGGAGTAGGCGACTCCAAGAGACCCAGTACTTC.

J is TRBJ2-5 and V is TRBV7-9, with 7 bases fitting TRBD2. The CDR3 is made up of 14 amino acids. J was trimmed by 3 bases and V by 5 bases; bases with no gene match: 6. CDR1 SEHNR and CDR2 FQNEAQ come from the germline V gene (reference sequence). CDR3 region: CASSRGLTEETQYF. CDR3 nucleotides: TGTGCCAGCAGCAGGGGACTAACCGAAGAGACCCAGTACTTC. Full variable domain (missing parts from reference TRBV7-9 and TRBJ2-5): DTGVSQNPRHKITKRGQNVTFRCDPISEHNRLYWYRQTLGQGPEFLTYFQNEAQLEKSRLLSDRFSAERPKGSFSTLEIQRTEQGDSAMYLCASSRGLTEETQYFGPGTRLLVL.

This sequence joins TRBV4-1 and TRBJ2-5, with D possibly TRBD2 on 6 matching bases. Germline CDR1 is MGHRA and CDR2 is YSYEKL. Trimming took off 2 bases at V and 1 base at J, with 11 bases between the two ends. The CDR3 covers 15 residues. The CDR3 is CASSQRRGSQETQYF. The CDR3 bases are TGCGCCAGCAGCCAACGTCGGGGGAGCCAAGAGACCCAGTACTTC.

The rearrangement joins TRBV29-1 to TRBJ2-3, with 11 bases aligning to TRBD2. CDR3 length: 15 residues. Per germline, CDR1 SQVTM and CDR2 ANQGSEA. Trimming cost V 7 bases and J 5 bases; bases outside gene matches: 11. CDR3 region: CSGGTSGASGDTQYF. CDR3 in DNA: TGCAGCGGGGGGACTAGCGGTGCTTCGGGAGATACGCAGTATTTT.

This chain uses TRBV11-3 with TRBJ2-7; D is ambiguous. This CDR3 spans 13 amino acids. Between the trimmed V and J ends, which lost 5 bases and 5 bases, there was a span of 13 bases. In germline, CDR1 is SGHNT, CDR2 YENEEA. CDR3 loop: CASSMESDDEQYV. CDR3 DNA: TGTGCCAGCAGCATGGAGTCGGATGACGAGCAGTACGTC.

There are a few counts of this clone. The genes are TRBV5-5 and TRBJ2-7; D remains ambiguous. The germline CDR1 and CDR2 sequences are SGHKS and YYEKEE (reference sequence). V was cut by 4 bases and J by 4 bases, with 9 bases left in between. The CDR3 sequence is 12 residues long. The CDR3 nucleotides read TGTGCCAGCAGCCGCAGAGGATACGAGCAGTACGTC. Amino acids: CASSRRGYEQYV.

This clone has just a few counts. V is TRBV9 and J is TRBJ1-4, with 9 bases aligning to TRBD1. J was trimmed by 3 bases and V by 2 bases; bases with no gene match: 2. This CDR3 contains 15 residues. Germline CDR1 and CDR2: SGDLS and YYNGEE. The CDR3 region has the DNA TGTGCCAGCAGCGTTACAGGGGGCTCTAATGAAAAACTGTTTTTT. The encoded protein is CASSVTGGSNEKLFF.

Only a few counts were recorded for this clone. J is TRBJ2-3 and V is TRBV7-6, with 10 positions matching TRBD2. Trimming at V came to 5 bases and at J to 3 bases, leaving 14 bases not matched to a gene. There are 18 residues in the CDR3. In germline, CDR1 is SGHVS, CDR2 FNYEAQ. CDR3 coding DNA: TGTGCCAGCAGCCCGAGGGCGGCTAGCGGGAGAGCGACAGATACGCAGTATTTT. Translation gives CASSPRAASGRATDTQYF.

The V call is TRBV2, the J call TRBJ1-3; 9 bases fit TRBD1. The CDR3 is made up of 14 amino acids. The germline V gene has CDR1 SNHLY and CDR2 FYNNEI. V lost 7 bases to trimming and J lost 4 bases; unmatched junction nucleotides: 5. The CDR3 reads CASTTGGFGNTIYF. The CDR3 bases are TGTGCCAGCACCACAGGGGGCTTCGGAAACACCATATATTTT.

J is TRBJ1-5 and V is TRBV2; TRBD1 might be the D (5 bases). This CDR3 spans 15 amino acids. Germline V gene lookup returns CDR1 SNHLY and CDR2 FYNNEI. Trimming stripped 3 bases from V and 0 bases from J, with 9 bases between. CDR3 DNA: TGTGCCAGCAGTGAGACAGTGATTAGCAATCAGCCCCAGCATTTT. Protein product: CASSETVISNQPQHF.

This clone was detected only a few times. The V call is TRBV21-1, the J call TRBJ2-7; the table's D call, TRBD2, was not checked against the DNA. TRBV21-1 is a documented pseudogene. This CDR3 contains 18 residues. The CDR3 DNA follows: TGTGCCAGCAGTCCCCTGGGGGTATCTAGCGGGAGGGAGGGCGAGCAGTACGTC. Amino acid sequence: CASSPLGVSSGREGEQYV.

This chain uses TRBV5-1 with TRBJ2-5; 8 nucleotides match TRBD1. Germline loops: CDR1 SGHRS, CDR2 YFSETQ. With V trimmed by 4 bases and J by 5 bases, 10 bases remained unmatched. This CDR3 comprises 15 residues. The DNA for the CDR3 is TGCGCCAGCAGCACCCTGACAGGGGCAGGGGAGACCCAGTACTTC. It is translated as CASSTLTGAGETQYF.

The CDR3 spells CASSSLGLRETQYF. The CDR3 nucleotides are TGCGCCAGCAGCTCGCTGGGCCTGAGAGAGACCCAGTACTTC. This chain links TRBV5-1 with TRBJ2-5; no firm D call. Trimming took off 3 bases at V and 4 bases at J, with 13 bases between the two ends. CDR3 size: 14 residues. Germline V lookup: CDR1 SGHRS, CDR2 YFSETQ.

The J gene is TRBJ2-1, the V gene TRBV5-4; weak D call: TRBD2 (6 bases). CDR3 length: 16 residues. In germline, CDR1 is SGHNT, CDR2 YYREEE (reference sequence). V was cut by 4 bases and J by 0 bases, with 14 bases left in between. The chain's CDR3 is CASSPTLAYSYNEQFF. As DNA, the CDR3 is TGTGCCAGCAGCCCGACCCTAGCGTACTCCTACAATGAGCAGTTCTTC.